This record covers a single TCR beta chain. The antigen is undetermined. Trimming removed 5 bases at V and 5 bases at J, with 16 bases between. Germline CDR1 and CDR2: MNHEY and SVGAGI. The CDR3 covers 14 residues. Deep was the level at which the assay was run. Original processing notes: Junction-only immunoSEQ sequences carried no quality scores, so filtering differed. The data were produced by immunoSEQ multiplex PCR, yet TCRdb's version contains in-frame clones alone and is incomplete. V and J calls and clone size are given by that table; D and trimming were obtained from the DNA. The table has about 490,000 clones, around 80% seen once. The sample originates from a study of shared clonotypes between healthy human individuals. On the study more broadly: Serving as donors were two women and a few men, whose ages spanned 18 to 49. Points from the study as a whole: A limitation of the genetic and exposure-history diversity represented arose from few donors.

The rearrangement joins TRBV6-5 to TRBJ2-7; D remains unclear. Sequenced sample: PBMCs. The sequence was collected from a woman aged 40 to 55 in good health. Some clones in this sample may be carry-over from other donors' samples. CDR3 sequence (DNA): TGTGCCAGCAGTAAGTTGGAAGGCCCCCACGAGCAGTACTTC. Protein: CASSKLEGPHEQYF.